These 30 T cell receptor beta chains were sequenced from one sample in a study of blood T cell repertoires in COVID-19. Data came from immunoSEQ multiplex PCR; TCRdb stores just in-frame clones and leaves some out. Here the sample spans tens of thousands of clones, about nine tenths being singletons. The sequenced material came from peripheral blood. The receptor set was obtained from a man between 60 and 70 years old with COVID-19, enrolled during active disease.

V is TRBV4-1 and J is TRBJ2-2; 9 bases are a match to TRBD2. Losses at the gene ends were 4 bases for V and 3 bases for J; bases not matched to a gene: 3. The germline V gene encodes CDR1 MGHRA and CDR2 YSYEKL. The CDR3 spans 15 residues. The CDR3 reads CASSRRLADTGELFF. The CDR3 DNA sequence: TGCGCCAGCAGCCGGAGACTAGCGGACACCGGGGAGCTGTTTTTT.

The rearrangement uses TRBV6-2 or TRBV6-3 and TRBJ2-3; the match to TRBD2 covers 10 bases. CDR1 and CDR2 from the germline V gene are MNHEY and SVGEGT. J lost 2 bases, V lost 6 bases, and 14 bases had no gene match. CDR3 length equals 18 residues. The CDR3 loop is CASSLLPRGLAVTDTQYF. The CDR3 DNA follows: TGTGCCAGCAGCCTTCTACCCAGAGGACTAGCGGTCACAGATACGCAGTATTTT.

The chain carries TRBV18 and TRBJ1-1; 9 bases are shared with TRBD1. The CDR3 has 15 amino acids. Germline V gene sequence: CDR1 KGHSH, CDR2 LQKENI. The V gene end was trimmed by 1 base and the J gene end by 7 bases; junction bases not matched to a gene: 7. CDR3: CASSPRQGGLGEAFF. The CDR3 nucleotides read TGTGCCAGCTCACCACGACAGGGGGGCTTAGGTGAAGCTTTCTTT.

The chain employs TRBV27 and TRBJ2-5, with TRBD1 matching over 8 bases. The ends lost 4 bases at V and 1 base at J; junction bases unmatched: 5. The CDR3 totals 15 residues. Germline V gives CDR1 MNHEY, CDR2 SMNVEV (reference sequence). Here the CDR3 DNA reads TGTGCCAGCAGTTACCGGACAGGGCTCCAAGAGACCCAGTACTTC. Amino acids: CASSYRTGLQETQYF.

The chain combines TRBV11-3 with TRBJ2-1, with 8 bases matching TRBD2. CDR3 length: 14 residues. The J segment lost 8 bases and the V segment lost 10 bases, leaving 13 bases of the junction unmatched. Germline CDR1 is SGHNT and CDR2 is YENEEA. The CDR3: CATSPSASGYEQFF. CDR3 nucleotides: TGTGCCACCTCCCCGTCGGCTAGCGGGTATGAGCAGTTCTTC.

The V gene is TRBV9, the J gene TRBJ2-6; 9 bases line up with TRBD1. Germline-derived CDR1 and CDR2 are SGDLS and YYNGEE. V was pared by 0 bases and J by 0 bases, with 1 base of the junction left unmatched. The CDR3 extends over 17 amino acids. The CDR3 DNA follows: TGTGCCAGCAGCGTAGCGACAGGGGGCTCTGGGGCCAACGTCCTGACTTTC. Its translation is CASSVATGGSGANVLTF.

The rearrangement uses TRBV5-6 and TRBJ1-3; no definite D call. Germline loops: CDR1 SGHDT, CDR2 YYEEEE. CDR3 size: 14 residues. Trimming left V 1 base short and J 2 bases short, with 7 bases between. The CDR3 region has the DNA TGTGCCAGCAGCTTGCGGGGTGCTGGAAACACCATATATTTT. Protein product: CASSLRGAGNTIYF.

In DNA form, the CDR3 reads TGTGCCAGCAGCCCGGGGGAGGGTGATGGCTACACCTTC. It specifies CASSPGEGDGYTF. The V call is TRBV25-1, the J call TRBJ1-2; weak D call: TRBD1 (5 bases). Germline CDR1 is MGHDK and CDR2 is SYGVNS. This CDR3 has 13 amino acids. V lost 6 bases to trimming and J lost 6 bases, with 14 bases between them.

CDR3 nucleotide sequence: TGCGCCAGCAGCTTGGGACTAGCGGAGCCTAGCACAGATACGCAGTATTTT. Translating gives CASSLGLAEPSTDTQYF. The gene calls are TRBV5-1 and TRBJ2-3, with 9 positions matching TRBD2. The CDR3 length is 17 residues. Germline loops: CDR1 SGHRS, CDR2 YFSETQ. Trimming at V came to 0 bases and at J to 0 bases, leaving 5 bases not matched to a gene.

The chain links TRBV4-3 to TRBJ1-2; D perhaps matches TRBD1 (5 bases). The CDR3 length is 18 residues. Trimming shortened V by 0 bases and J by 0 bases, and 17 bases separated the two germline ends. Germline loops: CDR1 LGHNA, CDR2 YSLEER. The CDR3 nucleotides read TGCGCCAGCAGCCAAGATGGGGGGGAGGGGATGCCTAACTATGGCTACACCTTC. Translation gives CASSQDGGEGMPNYGYTF.

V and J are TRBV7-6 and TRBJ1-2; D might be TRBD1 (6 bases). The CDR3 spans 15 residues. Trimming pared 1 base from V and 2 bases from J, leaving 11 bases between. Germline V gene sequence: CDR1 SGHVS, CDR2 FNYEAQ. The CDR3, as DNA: TGTGCCAGCAGCTTAGAGGGTGACAGGAACTATGGCTACACCTTC. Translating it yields CASSLEGDRNYGYTF.

The CDR3 sequence is CASSLLTSAQETQYF. The CDR3 DNA follows: TGTGCCAGCAGCTTGCTGACTAGCGCCCAAGAGACCCAGTACTTC. The chain couples TRBV7-2 to TRBJ2-5; 8 nucleotides match TRBD2. V was pared by 3 bases and J by 1 base, with 4 bases of the junction left unmatched. From germline, CDR1 is SGHTA and CDR2 FQGNSA. The length of the CDR3 is 15 residues.

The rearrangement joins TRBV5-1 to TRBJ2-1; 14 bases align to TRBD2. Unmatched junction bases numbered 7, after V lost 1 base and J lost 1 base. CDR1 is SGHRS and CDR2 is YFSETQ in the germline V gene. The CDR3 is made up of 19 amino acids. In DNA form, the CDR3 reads TGCGCCAGCAGCTTGCAGGGACTAGCGGGAGTTGGTTCCTACAATGAGCAGTTCTTC. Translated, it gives CASSLQGLAGVGSYNEQFF.

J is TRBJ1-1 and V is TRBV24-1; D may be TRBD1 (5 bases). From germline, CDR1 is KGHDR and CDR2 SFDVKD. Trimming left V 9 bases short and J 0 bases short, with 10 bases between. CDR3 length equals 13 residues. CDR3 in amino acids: CATGGSVNTEAFF. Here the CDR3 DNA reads TGTGCCACCGGGGGGTCAGTGAACACTGAAGCTTTCTTT.

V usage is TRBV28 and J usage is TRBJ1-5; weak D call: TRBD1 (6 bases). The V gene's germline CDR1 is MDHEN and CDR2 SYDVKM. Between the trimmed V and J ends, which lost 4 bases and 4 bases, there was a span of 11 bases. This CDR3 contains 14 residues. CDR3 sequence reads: CASSYRQGNQPQHF. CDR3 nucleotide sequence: TGTGCCAGCAGTTATCGGCAGGGGAATCAGCCCCAGCATTTT.

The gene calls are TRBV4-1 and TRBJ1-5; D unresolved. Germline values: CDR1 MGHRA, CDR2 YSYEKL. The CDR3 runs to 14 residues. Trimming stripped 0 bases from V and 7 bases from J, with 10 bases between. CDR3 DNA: TGCGCCAGCAGCCAAGATCGGGATGGGCAGCCCCAGCATTTT. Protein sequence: CASSQDRDGQPQHF.

CDR3 sequence: CASSEPVGGGSTDTQYF. The CDR3 nucleotides are TGTGCCAGCAGTGAACCAGTCGGGGGGGGAAGCACAGATACGCAGTATTTT. The chain uses TRBV25-1 and TRBJ2-3; 8 bases are a match to TRBD2. The length of the CDR3 is 17 residues. From germline, CDR1 is MGHDK and CDR2 SYGVNS. Trimming removed 2 bases from V and 0 bases from J; junction bases left unmatched: 7.

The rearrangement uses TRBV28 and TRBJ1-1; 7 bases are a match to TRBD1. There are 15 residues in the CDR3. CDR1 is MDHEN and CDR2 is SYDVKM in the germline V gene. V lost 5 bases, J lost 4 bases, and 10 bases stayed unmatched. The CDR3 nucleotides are TGTGCCAGCAGTCACCTGGACAGGCCCAGCACTGAAGCTTTCTTT. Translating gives CASSHLDRPSTEAFF.

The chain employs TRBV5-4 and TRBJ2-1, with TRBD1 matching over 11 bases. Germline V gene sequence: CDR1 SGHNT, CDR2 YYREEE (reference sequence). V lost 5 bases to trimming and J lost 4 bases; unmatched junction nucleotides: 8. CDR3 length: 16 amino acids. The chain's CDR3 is CASSSGTGGFYNEQFF. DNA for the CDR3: TGTGCCAGCAGTTCCGGGACAGGGGGTTTTTACAATGAGCAGTTCTTC.

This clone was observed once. CDR3 bases: TGTGCCAGCAGTTCCTTGGAAGGGGCTAATCAGCCCCAGCATTTT. This sequence encodes CASSSLEGANQPQHF. The chain has TRBV4-2 and TRBJ1-5; D may be TRBD1 (5 bases). The CDR3 is 15 residues long. Trimming pared 6 bases from V and 4 bases from J, leaving 16 bases between. Germline CDR1 LGHNA, CDR2 YNFKEQ.

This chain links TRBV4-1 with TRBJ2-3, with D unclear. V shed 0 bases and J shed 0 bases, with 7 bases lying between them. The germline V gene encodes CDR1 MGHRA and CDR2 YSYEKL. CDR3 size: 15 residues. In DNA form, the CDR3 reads TGCGCCAGCAGCCAAGATCTTTCCAGCACAGATACGCAGTATTTT. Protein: CASSQDLSSTDTQYF.

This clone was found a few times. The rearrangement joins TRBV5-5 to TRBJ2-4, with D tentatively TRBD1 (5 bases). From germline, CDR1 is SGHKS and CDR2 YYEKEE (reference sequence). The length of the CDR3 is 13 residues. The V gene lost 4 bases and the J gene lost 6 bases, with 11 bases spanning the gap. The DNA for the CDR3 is TGTGCCAGCAGCGTGCAGGGTGGAAACATTCAGTACTTC. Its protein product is CASSVQGGNIQYF.

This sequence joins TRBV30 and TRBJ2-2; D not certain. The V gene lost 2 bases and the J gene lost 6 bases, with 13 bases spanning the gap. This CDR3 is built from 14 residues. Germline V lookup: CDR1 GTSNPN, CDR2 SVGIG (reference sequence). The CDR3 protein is CAWSLLGIAGELFF. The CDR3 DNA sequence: TGTGCCTGGAGTTTACTCGGTATAGCCGGGGAGCTGTTTTTT. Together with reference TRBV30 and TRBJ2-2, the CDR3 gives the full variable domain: SQTIHQWPATLVQPVGSPLSLECTVEGTSNPNLYWYRQAAGRGLQLLFYSVGIGQISSEVPQNLSASRPQDRQFILSSKKLLLSDSGFYLCAWSLLGIAGELFFGEGSRLTVL.

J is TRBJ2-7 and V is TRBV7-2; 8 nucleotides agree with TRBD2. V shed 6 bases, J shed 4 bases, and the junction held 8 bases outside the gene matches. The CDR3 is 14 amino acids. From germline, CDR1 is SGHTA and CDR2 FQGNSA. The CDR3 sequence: CASRRRGGGYEQYF. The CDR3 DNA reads TGTGCCAGCAGACGGCGGGGCGGGGGGTACGAGCAGTACTTC.

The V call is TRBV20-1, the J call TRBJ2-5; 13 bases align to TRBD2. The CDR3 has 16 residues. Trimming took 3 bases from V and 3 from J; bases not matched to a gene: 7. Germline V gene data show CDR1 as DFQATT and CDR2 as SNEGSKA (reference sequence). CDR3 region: CSASPRTSGSEETQYF. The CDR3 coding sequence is TGCAGTGCTAGTCCAAGGACTAGCGGGAGTGAAGAGACCCAGTACTTC.

CDR3 region: CASTAIGQGSYTIYF. The CDR3 DNA is TGTGCCAGCACCGCCATCGGACAGGGGAGCTACACCATATATTTT. V and J are TRBV28 and TRBJ1-3; the match to TRBD1 covers 9 bases. Unmatched junction bases numbered 12, after V lost 7 bases and J lost 8 bases. There are 15 residues in the CDR3. Germline assignment: CDR1 MDHEN and CDR2 SYDVKM.

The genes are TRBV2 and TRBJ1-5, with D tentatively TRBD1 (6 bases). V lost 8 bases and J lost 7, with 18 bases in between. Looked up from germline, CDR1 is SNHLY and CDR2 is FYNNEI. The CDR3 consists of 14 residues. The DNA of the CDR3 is TGTGCCAGCTCAGGGGAAACCGAGCGGCAGCCCCAGCATTTT. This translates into CASSGETERQPQHF. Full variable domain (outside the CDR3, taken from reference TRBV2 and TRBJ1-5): EPEVTQTPSHQVTQMGQEVILRCVPISNHLYFYWYRQILGQKVEFLVSFYNNEISEKSEIFDDQFSVERPDGSNFTLKIRSTKLEDSAMYFCASSGETERQPQHFGDGTRLSIL.

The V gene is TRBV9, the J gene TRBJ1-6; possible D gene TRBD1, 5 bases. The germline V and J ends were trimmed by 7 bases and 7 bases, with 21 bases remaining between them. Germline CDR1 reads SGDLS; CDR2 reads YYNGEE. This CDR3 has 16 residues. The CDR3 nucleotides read TGTGCCAGCGGAACCGCCAAACAGGATCAGAATTCACCCCTCCACTTT. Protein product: CASGTAKQDQNSPLHF.

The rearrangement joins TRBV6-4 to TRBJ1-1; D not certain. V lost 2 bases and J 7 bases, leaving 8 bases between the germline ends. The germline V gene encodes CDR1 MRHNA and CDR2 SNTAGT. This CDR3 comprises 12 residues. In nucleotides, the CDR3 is TGTGCCAGCAGTGACAGGGAGGGTGAAGCTTTCTTT. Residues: CASSDREGEAFF.

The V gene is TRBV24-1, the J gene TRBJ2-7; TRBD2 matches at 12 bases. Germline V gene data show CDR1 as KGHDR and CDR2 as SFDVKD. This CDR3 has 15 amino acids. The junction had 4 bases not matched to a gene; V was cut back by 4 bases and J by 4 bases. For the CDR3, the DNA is TGTGCCACCAGTGACCCTAGCGGGAGGGCATACGAGCAGTACTTC. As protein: CATSDPSGRAYEQYF.